A single sample is the source of the 29 T cell receptor beta chains below, sequenced in a study of T cells in Graves' hyperthyroidism and ophthalmopathy. TCR beta CDR3 regions were amplified from RNA. In the first-round RT-PCR of the TCR CDR3, the HTBI primer set was used. In TCRdb, the multiplex PCR reads were re-called with MiXCR into one record per CDR3 protein. The data hold around 300,000 distinct CDR3 sequences, with roughly an eighth observed a single time. Sample: blood. The receptors shown here come from a woman between 40 and 50 years old with Graves' hyperthyroidism.

This clonotype was seen ten or more times. V gene TRBV29-1 combines with J gene TRBJ1-4, with a weak D call TRBD1 (6 bases). Trimming took 2 bases from V and 2 from J, leaving 18 bases between them. The V gene's germline CDR1 is SQVTM and CDR2 ANQGSEA. The CDR3 has 17 residues. CDR3 loop: CSVEWGRGSLTNEKLFF. CDR3 nucleotide sequence: TGCAGCGTTGAATGGGGCAGGGGCTCCCTCACTAATGAAAAACTGTTTTTT.

The CDR3 DNA is TGTGCGGGACTAGCGGAGAGCTCCTACGAGCAGTACTTC. Translating it yields CAGLAESSYEQYF. The chain uses TRBV6-1 and TRBJ2-7, with 11 bases matching TRBD2. CDR1 is MNHNS, CDR2 SASEGT, per germline. The CDR3 is 13 amino acids.

Concerning this clonotype itself: This may arise from a read error, as a much more abundant clone is one base away. The CDR3 loop is CASSYRRGNRPQHF. DNA for the CDR3: TGTGCCAGCAGTTACCGTAGGGGCAATCGGCCCCAGCATTTT. The chain carries TRBV6-5 and TRBJ1-5; a weak D match, TRBD1 (5 bases). CDR3 length: 14 amino acids. Germline CDR1 reads MNHEY; CDR2 reads SVGAGI.

This clonotype was counted only a few times. This CDR3 reads CASRAERDSYEQYF. The CDR3 DNA follows: TGTGCCAGCAGGGCGGAGCGGGACTCCTACGAGCAGTACTTC. V is TRBV2 and J is TRBJ2-7; the match to TRBD2 covers 7 bases. The CDR3 has 14 amino acids. Per germline, CDR1 SNHLY and CDR2 FYNNEI. Losses at the gene ends were 6 bases for V and 0 bases for J; bases not matched to a gene: 5.

This clonotype appeared many times. V usage is TRBV3-1 and J usage is TRBJ2-3, with TRBD2 matching 11 bases. This CDR3 comprises 16 residues. Per germline, CDR1 LGHDT and CDR2 YNNKEL (reference sequence). Germline trimming cut 3 bases from V and 4 bases from J; bases unmatched to any gene: 6. This CDR3 reads CASSQELAGVPDTQYF. Here the CDR3 DNA reads TGTGCCAGCAGCCAGGAACTAGCGGGAGTTCCAGATACGCAGTATTTT.

The chain has TRBV7-8 and TRBJ2-3; a possible D gene is TRBD2 (6 bases). V was cut by 4 bases and J by 0 bases, with 14 bases left in between. The CDR3 is made up of 16 amino acids. In germline, CDR1 is SGHVS, CDR2 FQNEAQ. CDR3 protein: CASSWPPGSSTDTQYF. As DNA, the CDR3 is TGTGCCAGCAGCTGGCCGCCCGGGAGCAGCACAGATACGCAGTATTTT. The entire variable domain, with the rest obtained from reference TRBV7-8 and TRBJ2-3, is as follows: GAGVSQSPRYKVAKRGQDVALRCDPISGHVSLFWYQQALGQGPEFLTYFQNEAQLDKSGLPSDRFFAERPEGSVSTLKIQRTQQEDSAVYLCASSWPPGSSTDTQYFGPGTRLTVL.

This chain joins TRBV24-1 and TRBJ2-1; possible D gene TRBD1, 6 bases. The V end lost 5 bases, the J end lost 0 bases, and 13 bases lay between the germline ends. CDR3 length equals 16 residues. The V gene's germline CDR1 is KGHDR and CDR2 SFDVKD. CDR3 amino acids: CATSGSTGGSYNEQFF. The CDR3 bases are TGTGCCACCAGTGGTTCGACAGGAGGCTCCTACAATGAGCAGTTCTTC.

This clonotype came up many times. The chain combines TRBV27 with TRBJ1-1, with D maybe TRBD1 (5 bases). V was clipped by 4 bases and J by 4 bases, with 13 bases between them. Germline V gives CDR1 MNHEY, CDR2 SMNVEV (reference sequence). This CDR3 has 14 amino acids. CDR3 in amino acids: CASSYLGGGTEAFF. CDR3 DNA sequence: TGTGCCAGCAGTTACCTCGGTGGGGGCACTGAAGCTTTCTTT.

This clonotype was found a few times. The rearrangement links TRBV10-3 to TRBJ2-5; D might be TRBD1 (6 bases). Germline V lookup: CDR1 ENHRY, CDR2 SYGVKD. The CDR3 is 14 residues long. V lost 3 bases and J lost 2, with 10 bases in between. DNA of the CDR3: TGTGCCATCAGTGAAGGGACATCACAAGAGACCCAGTACTTC. The encoded protein is CAISEGTSQETQYF.

This clonotype was detected ten times or more. The genes are TRBV7-9 and TRBJ1-1, with D perhaps TRBD1 (5 bases). V was pared by 5 bases and J by 1 base, with 11 bases between. CDR1 SEHNR and CDR2 FQNEAQ come from the germline V gene (reference sequence). The CDR3 has 14 residues. The CDR3 loop is CASSIQGRNTEAFF. CDR3 coding DNA: TGTGCCAGCAGCATTCAGGGTCGGAACACTGAAGCTTTCTTT.

The sample holds many counts of this clonotype. The genes are TRBV7-9 and TRBJ1-2, with a weak D call TRBD1 (5 bases). From germline, CDR1 is SEHNR and CDR2 FQNEAQ (reference sequence). CDR3 length equals 15 residues. V was pared by 6 bases and J by 0 bases, with 14 bases between. In nucleotides, the CDR3 is TGTGCCAGCAGTCTAGGGGTCCTAGCTAACTATGGCTACACCTTC. Protein product: CASSLGVLANYGYTF.

This clonotype was seen at least ten times. The rearrangement joins TRBV6-5 to TRBJ1-2; 7 bases align to TRBD1. This CDR3 has 15 amino acids. The J segment lost 2 bases and the V segment lost 0 bases, leaving 3 bases of the junction unmatched. Germline V gene data show CDR1 as MNHEY and CDR2 as SVGAGI. CDR3 sequence: CASSYSVTGNYGYTF. In DNA form, the CDR3 reads TGTGCCAGCAGTTACTCCGTGACAGGGAACTATGGCTACACCTTC.

The chain is built from TRBV19 and TRBJ1-5, with unresolved D. Germline V gives CDR1 LNHDA, CDR2 SQIVND (reference sequence). The CDR3 has 14 amino acids. V lost 6 bases and J lost 1, with 10 bases in between. CDR3 in DNA: TGTGCCAGTAGAGAAGCCGGGAGCAATCAGCCCCAGCATTTT. Translating gives CASREAGSNQPQHF.

The V gene is TRBV19, the J gene TRBJ2-6, with TRBD1 matching 7 bases. The V segment lost 5 bases and the J segment 1 base; nucleotides outside the gene matches: 14. The germline V gene encodes CDR1 LNHDA and CDR2 SQIVND (reference sequence). The CDR3 loop spans 19 amino acids. The CDR3 nucleotides read TGTGCCAGTAGTCTAGCCCTAGAGGGGGCGGTGTCTGGGGCCAACGTCCTGACTTTC. This translates into CASSLALEGAVSGANVLTF.

This clonotype was recorded many times. This chain uses TRBV2 with TRBJ1-2; 7 positions agree with TRBD1. The junction had 3 bases not matched to a gene; V was cut back by 6 bases and J by 5 bases. In germline, CDR1 is SNHLY, CDR2 FYNNEI. This CDR3 has 12 residues. CDR3 coding DNA: TGTGCCAGCAGCGGGACAGCGTATGGCTACACCTTC. Residues: CASSGTAYGYTF.

Details on this clonotype: This sequence may be a read error, since a much larger clone differs from it by one base. V usage is TRBV18 and J usage is TRBJ2-1, with 11 bases that match TRBD1. From germline, CDR1 is KGHSH and CDR2 LQKENI. The CDR3 has 15 amino acids. V was pared by 8 bases and J by 4 bases, with 7 bases of the junction left unmatched. The CDR3 DNA reads TGTGCCAGCCCACTGGGACAGGGGGAGTACAATGAGCAGTTCTTC. Encoded protein: CASPLGQGEYNEQFF.

This clonotype was detected ten times or more. The V call is TRBV18, the J call TRBJ2-7; D gene uncertain. Trimming left V 6 bases short and J 3 bases short, with 15 bases between. Germline V gene lookup returns CDR1 KGHSH and CDR2 LQKENI. The CDR3 consists of 14 residues. The CDR3 bases are TGTGCCAGCTCGCGGCTTATGGCGGACTACGAGCAGTACTTC. It is translated as CASSRLMADYEQYF.

This chain links TRBV7-9 with TRBJ2-7; D may be TRBD1 (6 bases). The V gene lost 4 bases and the J gene lost 1 base, with 8 bases spanning the gap. This CDR3 has 13 amino acids. The germline CDR1 and CDR2 sequences are SEHNR and FQNEAQ (reference sequence). In DNA form, the CDR3 reads TGTGCCAGCAGCTCAGGGGTTTCCTACGAGCAGTACTTC. Translating gives CASSSGVSYEQYF.

The sample holds many counts of this clonotype. The J gene is TRBJ2-3, the V gene TRBV7-9; no clear D gene. Germline CDR1 SEHNR, CDR2 FQNEAQ (reference sequence). The CDR3 covers 14 residues. V dropped 4 bases and J dropped 6 bases, with 14 bases sitting between them. The CDR3 is CASSSDLAHDTQYF. CDR3 DNA sequence: TGTGCCAGCAGCTCCGACCTTGCCCATGATACGCAGTATTTT.

The chain has TRBV11-3 and TRBJ1-2; D remains unclear. The CDR3 extends over 13 amino acids. Germline assignment: CDR1 SGHNT and CDR2 YENEEA. The V end lost 0 bases, the J end lost 8 bases, and 10 bases lay between the germline ends. The CDR3 coding sequence is TGTGCCAGCAGCTTAGATCGGTCGAGGGGCTACACCTTC. Residues: CASSLDRSRGYTF. Complete variable domain (other parts from reference TRBV11-3 and TRBJ1-2): EAGVVQSPRYKIIEKKQPVAFWCNPISGHNTLYWYLQNLGQGPELLIRYENEEAVDDSQLPKDRFSAERLKGVDSTLKIQPAELGDSAVYLCASSLDRSRGYTFGSGTRLTVV.

This clonotype was recorded at least ten times. The J gene is TRBJ1-6, the V gene TRBV5-1; the match to TRBD1 covers 8 bases. The V and J ends lost 3 bases and 7 bases, in that order; junction bases with no gene match: 9. Germline V gene sequence: CDR1 SGHRS, CDR2 YFSETQ. This CDR3 is built from 16 residues. CDR3 amino acids: CASSSYGQGRNSPLHF. DNA for the CDR3: TGCGCCAGCAGCTCATATGGACAGGGACGGAATTCACCCCTCCACTTT.

Only a few counts were recorded for this clonotype. The chain combines TRBV5-1 with TRBJ2-2; 8 bases map to TRBD1. The CDR3 spans 16 residues. V was clipped by 3 bases and J by 3 bases; unmatched bases: 7. CDR1 is SGHRS, CDR2 YFSETQ, per germline. CDR3 residues: CASSWLLTGDTGELFF. The CDR3 coding sequence is TGCGCCAGCAGCTGGCTTTTGACAGGGGACACCGGGGAGCTGTTTTTT.

This clonotype has just a few counts. V usage is TRBV5-1 and J usage is TRBJ2-1; TRBD2 matches at 10 bases. Germline V gene data show CDR1 as SGHRS and CDR2 as YFSETQ. This CDR3 region has 17 residues. Trimming removed 3 bases from V and 0 bases from J; junction bases left unmatched: 6. CDR3 DNA: TGCGCCAGCAGCTACACACTAGCGGGAAGCTCCTACAATGAGCAGTTCTTC. This encodes CASSYTLAGSSYNEQFF. The full variable domain, its missing parts supplied by reference TRBV5-1 and TRBJ2-1, is KAGVTQTPRYLIKTRGQQVTLSCSPISGHRSVSWYQQTPGQGLQFLFEYFSETQRNKGNFPGRFSGRQFSNSRSEMNVSTLELGDSALYLCASSYTLAGSSYNEQFFGPGTRLTVL.

In this sample, this clonotype turned up a few times. The V gene is TRBV5-1, the J gene TRBJ1-6, with TRBD1 matching 7 bases. CDR1 is SGHRS and CDR2 is YFSETQ in the germline V gene. Losses at the gene ends were 5 bases for V and 4 bases for J; bases not matched to a gene: 9. The CDR3 extends over 16 amino acids. The CDR3 nucleotides read TGCGCCAGCAGGACTGACAGGGATATATATAATTCACCCCTCCACTTT. Its translation: CASRTDRDIYNSPLHF.

This clonotype was detected ten times or more. The gene calls are TRBV20-1 and TRBJ2-5; 7 nucleotides line up with TRBD2. The germline gives CDR1 DFQATT, CDR2 SNEGSKA (reference sequence). This CDR3 comprises 11 residues. The V segment lost 8 bases and the J segment 12 bases; nucleotides outside the gene matches: 12. CDR3 DNA sequence: TGCAGTATCCTGCGCGCGGGGGTGGAGTACTTC. This gives the protein CSILRAGVEYF.

In its sample, this clonotype was seen many times. The V call is TRBV28, the J call TRBJ2-7; TRBD1 matches 9 bases. Germline trimming cut 8 bases from V and 0 bases from J; bases unmatched to any gene: 5. The germline gives CDR1 MDHEN, CDR2 SYDVKM. The CDR3 consists of 14 residues. The CDR3, as DNA: TGTGCCAGCTTACGGGACAGGGTCTCCTACGAGCAGTACTTC. Translating gives CASLRDRVSYEQYF.

This clonotype was recorded many times. V usage is TRBV5-5 and J usage is TRBJ1-5; D is undetermined. The CDR3 has 17 amino acids. V lost 0 bases and J lost 3, with 16 bases in between. Germline V gene lookup returns CDR1 SGHKS and CDR2 YYEKEE (reference sequence). The CDR3 DNA is TGTGCCAGCAGCTTGGAGGGCCGATATGGTCTCAATCAGCCCCAGCATTTT. Protein sequence: CASSLEGRYGLNQPQHF.

This clonotype has ten or more counts. This rearrangement joins TRBV7-8 to TRBJ1-3, with TRBD1 as a possible D gene (5 bases). The CDR3 consists of 17 residues. V gave up 0 bases and J gave up 3 bases, with 15 bases separating them. The germline V gene encodes CDR1 SGHVS and CDR2 FQNEAQ. In nucleotides, the CDR3 is TGTGCCAGCAGCTTAGCTCCGGGACCCTCGGGTGGAAACACCATATATTTT. Amino acid sequence: CASSLAPGPSGGNTIYF.

This clonotype was counted at least ten times. The CDR3 DNA sequence: TGTGCCAGCTCACCGACAGGGCGTGAAGCTTTCTTT. It translates to CASSPTGREAFF. The chain couples TRBV18 to TRBJ1-1, with 7 bases matching TRBD1. Germline V lookup: CDR1 KGHSH, CDR2 LQKENI. Trimming removed 3 bases from V and 7 bases from J; junction bases left unmatched: 2. This CDR3 contains 12 residues.